Described below is a single T cell receptor beta chain sequence and its context. What it binds is unknown. A 5'RACE template switching approach incorporating UMIs was used to make TCR beta cDNA. TCRdb re-called the 5' RACE reads; every CDR3 protein appears as one record, without DNA. Its table records fewer than 550,000 distinct CDR3 sequences. The sample comes from a study of T cells expressing NK-cell markers. Notes on the study in general: For five or six donors, the dominant NKG2C+ clonotypes made up 1.0-7.0% of their CD8+ T cells.

The sequencing input was blood T cells: a sorted CD56 or NKG2C T cell subset, CD4+ or CD8+ T cells, or bulk PBMC T cells (not recorded which). This sequence was found in a woman in her forties or fifties in good health.

The CDR3 region is CASSQPPGTAFSEQYF. The V gene is TRBV6-5, the J gene TRBJ2-7; TCRdb calls TRBD1, which cannot be checked without DNA. Germline V gene data show CDR1 as MNHEY and CDR2 as SVGAGI. There are 16 residues in the CDR3.